The 5 T cell receptor beta chains below come from one sample, sequenced in a study of cytomegalovirus exposure and HLA in healthy donors. The PCR used 60 Vbeta and 13 Jbeta primers. Here immunoSEQ multiplex PCR was the method, and the copy in TCRdb shows in-frame clones only, minus some. The sample has 250,000 to 350,000 clones, 72% seen once. Sequencing was carried out using PBMCs. The receptors were gathered from a female donor in good health and CMV-seronegative.

The rearrangement links TRBV14 to TRBJ2-7; a weak D match, TRBD2 (5 bases). Germline CDR1 is SGHDN and CDR2 is FVKESK. This CDR3 spans 16 amino acids. The V end was cut by 4 bases, the J end by 7 bases, with 23 bases between. The CDR3 bases are TGTGCCAGCAGCCCACTAGACTCTAGAGGGCGTGGAGAGCAGTACTTC. This translates into CASSPLDSRGRGEQYF.

The chain couples TRBV11-3 to TRBJ1-2, with 10 bases aligning to TRBD1. The length of the CDR3 is 16 residues. The germline gives CDR1 SGHNT, CDR2 YENEEA. V dropped 5 bases and J dropped 8; count of bases not matched to a gene: 14. The CDR3 DNA reads TGTGCCAGCAGCCACGGGACAGGGGCTAAAGGAATCGGCTACACCTTC. This translates into CASSHGTGAKGIGYTF.

The chain joins TRBV6-5 to TRBJ2-5, with D unresolved. The J call could be wrong; TRBJ2-7 is a better fit for the DNA end. This CDR3 is 14 amino acids long. CDR1 is MNHEY, CDR2 SVGAGI, per germline. CDR3 in DNA: TGTGCCAGCAGTTACTCCCGAACCTCCTACGAGCAGTACTTC. Amino acids: CASSYSRTSYEQYF.

The rearrangement uses TRBV7-2 and TRBJ2-1; TRBD2 is a possible D gene (7 bases). V lost 4 bases and J lost 7, with 14 bases in between. CDR3 length: 14 amino acids. CDR1 is SGHTA and CDR2 is FQGNSA in the germline V gene. CDR3 coding DNA: TGTGCCAGCAGCTATAGGGGGGGGAGGAATGAGCAGTTCTTC. The encoded protein is CASSYRGGRNEQFF.

This clone was seen a handful of times. J is TRBJ1-6 and V is TRBV30, with D perhaps matching TRBD1 (6 bases). Trimming stripped 0 bases from V and 7 bases from J, with 13 bases between. The germline gives CDR1 GTSNPN, CDR2 SVGIG (reference sequence). The CDR3 spans 15 residues. This CDR3 reads CAWSVGRGGNSPLHF. Written as DNA, the CDR3 is TGTGCCTGGAGTGTAGGCAGGGGCGGGAATTCACCCCTCCACTTT.